The next 20 T cell receptor beta chains were all read from a single sample in a study of cytomegalovirus exposure and HLA in healthy donors. PCR amplification relied on 60 Vbeta primers (plus 13 Jbeta primers). The table came from immunoSEQ multiplex PCR; TCRdb's copy has only in-frame clones and leaves some out. The sample consists of more than 140,000 clones, roughly 85% of them appearing once. Sample: PBMCs. These receptors all come from a male donor in good health and CMV-seronegative.

The V and J genes are TRBV7-8 and TRBJ2-3, with TRBD2 matching over 7 bases. The CDR3 runs 16 residues. In germline, CDR1 is SGHVS, CDR2 FQNEAQ. The V gene end was trimmed by 7 bases and the J gene end by 5 bases; junction bases not matched to a gene: 15. DNA for the CDR3: TGTGCCAGCATCTCACGGGCGGGAGCTTCGGGAGATACGCAGTATTTT. Its protein product is CASISRAGASGDTQYF.

V and J are TRBV4-1 and TRBJ2-7; 9 nucleotides match TRBD2. V dropped 6 bases and J dropped 2; count of bases not matched to a gene: 8. The CDR3 extends over 15 amino acids. The germline gives CDR1 MGHRA, CDR2 YSYEKL. The CDR3 nucleotides are TGCGCCAGCAGTCCGTTTAGCGGGGGAACCTACGAGCAGTACTTC. Translated: CASSPFSGGTYEQYF.

The V and J genes are TRBV6-5 and TRBJ2-1; perhaps TRBD2 as D (6 bases). The ends were cut back, 5 bases at V and 4 bases at J, with 15 bases in the middle. The CDR3 is made up of 15 amino acids. Germline CDR1 MNHEY, CDR2 SVGAGI. CDR3 amino acids: CASSPAGALYNEQFF. DNA of the CDR3: TGTGCCAGCAGTCCAGCGGGCGCCTTATACAATGAGCAGTTCTTC.

The chain is built from TRBV5-4 and TRBJ1-3, with 7 bases matching TRBD1. This CDR3 is 16 amino acids long. CDR1 is SGHNT and CDR2 is YYREEE in the germline V gene (reference sequence). With 4 bases clipped from V and 0 bases from J, the junction kept 7 bases outside the gene matches. The CDR3 sequence: CASSRSGQSSGNTIYF. CDR3 DNA sequence: TGTGCCAGCAGCCGGTCGGGACAGAGCTCTGGAAACACCATATATTTT.

This rearrangement joins TRBV30 to TRBJ2-3, with D possibly being TRBD2 (6 bases). This CDR3 spans 15 amino acids. The V end lost 3 bases, the J end lost 1 base, and 14 bases lay between the germline ends. Germline-derived CDR1 and CDR2 are GTSNPN and SVGIG (reference sequence). The CDR3 sequence: CAWREGLARTDTQYF. Written as DNA, the CDR3 is TGTGCCTGGAGGGAGGGGCTAGCGCGCACAGATACGCAGTATTTT.

J is TRBJ2-7 and V is TRBV7-2; possibly TRBD2 for D (6 bases). The V gene lost 0 bases and the J gene lost 6 bases, with 12 bases spanning the gap. In germline, CDR1 is SGHTA, CDR2 FQGNSA. CDR3 size: 14 residues. The CDR3 DNA is TGTGCCAGCAGCTTAGCGCGAACTAGCTTCGAGCAGTACTTC. Its translation is CASSLARTSFEQYF. Full variable domain (rest looked up from reference TRBV7-2 and TRBJ2-7): GAGVSQSPSNKVTEKGKDVELRCDPISGHTALYWYRQSLGQGLEFLIYFQGNSAPDKSGLPSDRFSAERTGGSVSTLTIQRTQQEDSAVYLCASSLARTSFEQYFGPGTRLTVT.

The table lists this clone with a few counts. Within the sample, other DNA sequences also encode this same CDR3. The gene calls are TRBV7-6 and TRBJ2-7, with 9 bases lining up with TRBD2. The germline V gene has CDR1 SGHVS and CDR2 FNYEAQ. The CDR3 has 15 residues. The trim removed 2 bases at V and 0 bases at J, leaving 2 bases unmatched. CDR3 protein: CASSLSSGDSYEQYF. The CDR3 coding sequence is TGTGCCAGCAGCTTATCTAGCGGGGACTCCTACGAGCAGTACTTC.

Note on this clone: The same CDR3 is also encoded by other DNA sequences in this sample. The chain combines TRBV7-6 with TRBJ1-5; 9 bases fit TRBD1. After removal of 0 bases from V and 7 bases from J, the junction contained 4 bases not matched to a gene. The germline CDR1 and CDR2 sequences are SGHVS and FNYEAQ. The length of the CDR3 is 15 residues. The CDR3 coding sequence is TGTGCCAGCAGCTTAGCAGGGACAGGGCTGCAGCCCCAGCATTTT. Translating gives CASSLAGTGLQPQHF.

The chain is built from TRBV9 and TRBJ2-1; D perhaps matches TRBD2 (6 bases). The CDR3 consists of 15 residues. From germline, CDR1 is SGDLS and CDR2 YYNGEE. Trimming left V 4 bases short and J 3 bases short, with 14 bases between. The CDR3 DNA sequence: TGTGCCAGCAGCTCCGGAGGAGGGAACTACAATGAGCAGTTCTTC. Its protein product is CASSSGGGNYNEQFF.

The chain combines TRBV5-1 with TRBJ2-3, with TRBD2 identical over 7 bases. This CDR3 comprises 16 residues. Germline CDR1 SGHRS, CDR2 YFSETQ. V shed 0 bases and J 4 bases; nucleotides not matched to a gene: 8. The CDR3: CASSLGTSGGADTQYF. The CDR3 DNA reads as TGCGCCAGCAGCTTGGGGACTAGTGGGGGGGCAGATACGCAGTATTTT.

The CDR3 loop reads CASSLAGAYYGYTF. The CDR3 bases are TGTGCCAGCAGCTTAGCAGGGGCGTACTATGGCTACACCTTC. V gene TRBV7-9 combines with J gene TRBJ1-2; D might be TRBD1 (5 bases). Trimming took off 0 bases at V and 3 bases at J, with 8 bases between the two ends. The CDR3 consists of 14 residues. CDR1 and CDR2 from the germline V gene are SEHNR and FQNEAQ (reference sequence).

The gene calls are TRBV2 and TRBJ2-1; possibly TRBD2 for D (5 bases). The CDR3 has 15 residues. Germline CDR1 and CDR2: SNHLY and FYNNEI. Trimming took 1 base from V and 2 from J, leaving 9 bases between them. CDR3: CASSEEYSAYNEQFF. DNA of the CDR3: TGTGCCAGCAGTGAAGAGTATAGCGCCTACAATGAGCAGTTCTTC.

This chain uses TRBV9 with TRBJ1-1; 8 bases are shared with TRBD1. Trimming removed 4 bases from V and 1 base from J; junction bases left unmatched: 6. Germline CDR1 is SGDLS and CDR2 is YYNGEE. This CDR3 comprises 15 residues. The CDR3 region has the DNA TGTGCCAGCAGCTCTAGTGGACAGGGGAACACTGAAGCTTTCTTT. Translating it yields CASSSSGQGNTEAFF.

This chain links TRBV5-4 with TRBJ1-2; 8 nucleotides match TRBD1. The germline CDR1 and CDR2 sequences are SGHNT and YYREEE (reference sequence). This CDR3 contains 14 residues. The V segment lost 4 bases and the J segment 6 bases; nucleotides outside the gene matches: 8. The CDR3 DNA reads as TGTGCCAGCAGCCCGGGGGCAGGGGGCAATGGCTACACCTTC. Its translation: CASSPGAGGNGYTF.

J is TRBJ2-1 and V is TRBV6-4, with TRBD2 matching 9 bases. Germline CDR1 and CDR2: MRHNA and SNTAGT. This CDR3 is built from 15 residues. With 4 bases clipped from V and 5 bases from J, the junction kept 6 bases outside the gene matches. CDR3 loop: CASSAGREGNNEQFF. The CDR3 DNA sequence: TGTGCCAGCAGTGCCGGGCGGGAGGGAAACAATGAGCAGTTCTTC.

CDR3 residues: CASSLGGTGHRNYEQYF. The CDR3 DNA follows: TGTGCCAGCAGCTTAGGGGGGACAGGTCATCGTAATTACGAGCAGTACTTC. This rearrangement joins TRBV7-2 to TRBJ2-7; 8 nucleotides match TRBD1. CDR3 length: 17 residues. After removal of 1 base from V and 4 bases from J, the junction contained 12 bases not matched to a gene. Per germline, CDR1 SGHTA and CDR2 FQGNSA.

J is TRBJ1-2 and V is TRBV7-2; TRBD1 is a possible D gene (6 bases). V was cut by 8 bases and J by 7 bases, with 14 bases left in between. From germline, CDR1 is SGHTA and CDR2 FQGNSA. This CDR3 region has 12 residues. CDR3 loop: CASSGGRVGYTF. CDR3 DNA sequence: TGTGCCAGCTCCGGGGGGCGGGTTGGCTACACCTTC.

This chain connects TRBV11-2 to TRBJ2-5; TRBD1 agrees at 7 bases. The end of the DNA fits TRBJ2-7 better, so the J call may be wrong. The CDR3 is 13 residues long. CDR1 and CDR2 (germline): SGHAT, FQNNGV. The CDR3 spells CASATGPIYEQYF. The CDR3 DNA reads TGTGCCAGTGCGACAGGGCCGATCTACGAGCAGTACTTC.

This chain connects TRBV6-5 to TRBJ1-2; 9 bases fit TRBD1. The CDR3 has 13 residues. Germline V CDR1 and CDR2: MNHEY, SVGAGI. Unmatched junction bases numbered 5, after V lost 2 bases and J lost 10 bases. The CDR3 DNA reads TGTGCCAGCAGTTACCCGGGACAGGGCGTCTACACCTTC. Its protein is CASSYPGQGVYTF.

This clone turned up a few times. This sequence joins TRBV11-3 and TRBJ1-1; D gene unclear. The length of the CDR3 is 13 residues. The germline V and J ends were trimmed by 1 base and 4 bases, with 7 bases remaining between them. CDR1 is SGHNT, CDR2 YENEEA, per germline. The CDR3 is CASSLAESTEAFF. The CDR3 DNA is TGTGCCAGCAGCTTAGCCGAGAGCACTGAAGCTTTCTTT.